Following are 32 T cell receptor beta chains from one sample sequenced in a study of T-cell memory formation after mild COVID-19. TCRdb re-called the 5' RACE reads through MiXCR, storing one row per CDR3 protein. Of roughly 180,000 distinct CDR3 sequences in the sample, about a fifth were seen once. The sequenced sample consisted of PBMCs or a T cell subset sorted from them (not recorded which). The receptors were sampled from a young man who had mild COVID-19 (a few samples of this study predate the infection). Cell type and time point are not known.

This clonotype turned up a few times. The V and J genes are TRBV3-1 and TRBJ1-1, with 7 bases that match TRBD1. The V segment lost 4 bases and the J segment 7 bases; nucleotides outside the gene matches: 3. The CDR3 has 12 residues. Germline V gene data show CDR1 as LGHDT and CDR2 as YNNKEL (reference sequence). In DNA, the CDR3 is TGTGCCAGCAGCCCCAGGGGGAATGAAGCTTTCTTT. It specifies CASSPRGNEAFF.

This clonotype was counted between two and nine times. The V and J genes are TRBV30 and TRBJ1-2; 7 bases agree with TRBD1. Germline V gives CDR1 GTSNPN, CDR2 SVGIG (reference sequence). The CDR3 consists of 13 residues. J lost 3 bases, V lost 4 bases, and 5 bases had no gene match. The DNA of the CDR3 is TGTGCCTGGACAGGGGGTGTCTACTATGGCTACACCTTC. It encodes CAWTGGVYYGYTF.

The chain employs TRBV2 and TRBJ1-5; D call uncertain. This CDR3 comprises 15 residues. Germline lookup yields CDR1 SNHLY and CDR2 FYNNEI. Trimming pared 4 bases from V and 10 bases from J, leaving 20 bases between. This chain's CDR3 is CASSVAWAGTHPQHF. CDR3 nucleotide sequence: TGTGCCAGCAGTGTAGCGTGGGCAGGTACGCATCCCCAGCATTTT.

The CDR3 region is CASSRGLWTYEQYV. DNA for the CDR3: TGTGCCAGCAGTAGAGGGCTCTGGACCTACGAGCAGTACGTC. This sequence joins TRBV12-3 or TRBV12-4 and TRBJ2-7, with D maybe TRBD2 (5 bases). The CDR3 covers 14 residues. Trimming pared 5 bases from V and 2 bases from J, leaving 13 bases between.

Concerning this clonotype: At one end, the junction sequence differs from germline, possibly due to a read error. The chain couples TRBV6-1 to TRBJ2-2; either TRBD1 or TRBD2 may fit D (6 bases each). Germline lookup yields CDR1 MNHNS and CDR2 SASEGT. There are 12 residues in the CDR3. The CDR3 is CGGEDLTGELFF. The CDR3 nucleotides are TGCGGGGGCGAAGACCTCACCGGGGAGCTGTTTTTT.

This clonotype was seen a few times. The CDR3 spells CASSQEGGISYNEQFF. CDR3 in DNA: TGCGCCAGCAGCCAAGAGGGGGGGATCTCCTACAATGAGCAGTTCTTC. The chain employs TRBV4-3 and TRBJ2-1, with 7 bases matching TRBD2. V lost 0 bases and J lost 0; bases outside the gene matches: 2. In germline, CDR1 is LGHNA, CDR2 YSLEER. This CDR3 is built from 16 residues.

There are a few counts of this clonotype. The chain is built from TRBV7-6 and TRBJ2-5, with TRBD2 matching 8 bases. The germline gives CDR1 SGHVS, CDR2 FNYEAQ. This CDR3 contains 15 residues. The V and J ends lost 2 bases and 5 bases, in that order; junction bases with no gene match: 7. The CDR3 DNA is TGTGCCAGCAGCTTATATAGCGGGGTTGGGGAGACCCAGTACTTC. Translated: CASSLYSGVGETQYF.

This clonotype turned up a few times. The V call is TRBV6-5, the J call TRBJ2-7; 11 positions agree with TRBD1. This CDR3 spans 15 amino acids. Looked up from germline, CDR1 is MNHEY and CDR2 is SVGAGI. V lost 2 bases and J lost 2; bases outside the gene matches: 2. The DNA for the CDR3 is TGTGCCAGCAGTTACGCGGGACAGGGGGCCTACGAGCAGTACTTC. Translating it yields CASSYAGQGAYEQYF.

This sequence joins TRBV18 and TRBJ2-5; a possible D gene is TRBD1 (6 bases). The V and J ends lost 3 bases and 7 bases respectively, with 15 bases between them. CDR1 and CDR2 (germline): KGHSH, LQKENI. The CDR3 extends over 14 amino acids. The CDR3 DNA sequence: TGTGCCAGCTCACCCAACAGGGACCTCGGGACCCAGTACTTC. Amino acids: CASSPNRDLGTQYF.

This clonotype turned up a few times. The V and J genes are TRBV27 and TRBJ2-3; D gene unclear. CDR1 is MNHEY and CDR2 is SMNVEV in the germline V gene (reference sequence). V shed 5 bases and J shed 5 bases, with 8 bases lying between them. CDR3 length equals 12 residues. The CDR3 DNA follows: TGTGCCAGCAGTCACGATCTAGATACGCAGTATTTT. This translates into CASSHDLDTQYF.

This clonotype was detected a few times. The gene calls are TRBV20-1 and TRBJ2-3, with D perhaps TRBD2 (6 bases). V lost 0 bases and J lost 8, with 18 bases in between. The V gene's germline CDR1 is DFQATT and CDR2 SNEGSKA (reference sequence). The CDR3 is 15 residues long. The CDR3 sequence is CSARDGGLSPGTQYF. In DNA form, the CDR3 reads TGCAGTGCTAGAGATGGGGGACTTTCCCCGGGTACGCAGTATTTT.

This clonotype was counted only a few times. The chain has TRBV7-9 and TRBJ2-5, with D tentatively TRBD2 (5 bases). Germline-derived CDR1 and CDR2 are SEHNR and FQNEAQ (reference sequence). V lost 5 bases and J 9 bases, leaving 13 bases between the germline ends. CDR3 size: 12 residues. CDR3 loop: CASSIDVRAQYF. As DNA, the CDR3 is TGTGCCAGCAGCATAGACGTGAGGGCCCAGTACTTC.

A few counts support this clonotype. The gene calls are TRBV11-2 and TRBJ2-7, with 7 nucleotides matching TRBD1. Germline V gives CDR1 SGHAT, CDR2 FQNNGV. CDR3 length equals 15 residues. J gave up 0 bases and V 10 bases, and 12 bases lay outside the gene matches. Here the CDR3 reads CAISGQPDSSYEQYF. The CDR3 nucleotides read TGTGCCATCTCGGGACAGCCTGATTCCTCCTACGAGCAGTACTTC.

This clonotype was recorded a few times. This rearrangement joins TRBV5-1 to TRBJ1-4, with D perhaps TRBD1 (5 bases). Germline loops: CDR1 SGHRS, CDR2 YFSETQ. The CDR3 runs 16 residues. V lost 0 bases and J 0 bases, leaving 9 bases between the germline ends. The CDR3 DNA follows: TGCGCCAGCAGCTTGGGCCCGGGGGCAACTAATGAAAAACTGTTTTTT. Protein: CASSLGPGATNEKLFF.

In its sample, this clonotype was seen many times. The chain has TRBV10-3 and TRBJ1-2, with D tentatively TRBD1 (6 bases). Germline CDR1 reads ENHRY; CDR2 reads SYGVKD. Trimming left V 3 bases short and J 8 bases short, with 19 bases between. CDR3 length equals 15 residues. In nucleotides, the CDR3 is TGTGCCATCAGTGACTCAGGGGACGACATTCGGGGCTACACCTTC. Translating gives CAISDSGDDIRGYTF.

The chain recombines TRBV12-3 or TRBV12-4 with TRBJ2-5; possibly TRBD2 for D (6 bases). The CDR3 consists of 15 residues. Trimming stripped 5 bases from V and 4 bases from J, with 17 bases between. The CDR3 protein is CASSLAGGDRETQYF. Here the CDR3 DNA reads TGTGCCAGCAGTCTGGCTGGAGGGGATCGAGAGACCCAGTACTTC.

In this sample, this clonotype turned up a few times. The J gene is TRBJ2-3, the V gene TRBV7-7; TRBD2 might be the D (5 bases). The CDR3 is 16 amino acids. With 5 bases removed from V and 2 bases from J, the gap between germline ends came to 17 bases. The germline V gene has CDR1 SSHAT and CDR2 FNYEAQ (reference sequence). The CDR3 loop is CASSAGLAGVTDTQYF. CDR3 in DNA: TGTGCCAGCAGCGCGGGCCTAGCTGGAGTCACAGATACGCAGTATTTT.

This chain connects TRBV20-1 to TRBJ1-5; D is unresolved. The CDR3 covers 13 residues. Germline assignment: CDR1 DFQATT and CDR2 SNEGSKA (reference sequence). Deletions cut 6 bases from V and 3 bases from J, with 12 bases between. The CDR3 DNA reads as TGCAGTGCAAAGGGATCCCACAATCAGCCCCAGCATTTT. Its protein is CSAKGSHNQPQHF.

V is TRBV5-1 and J is TRBJ1-1; D unresolved. V shed 4 bases and J shed 1 base, with 14 bases lying between them. The CDR3 loop spans 15 amino acids. Per the germline V gene, CDR1 is SGHRS and CDR2 is YFSETQ. CDR3 region: CASSVQAFPNTEAFF. The CDR3 nucleotides are TGCGCCAGCAGCGTCCAGGCTTTTCCGAACACTGAAGCTTTCTTT.

This clonotype has at least ten counts. The chain carries TRBV18 and TRBJ2-7, with 11 bases fitting TRBD2. CDR3 length: 14 residues. Germline V gene data show CDR1 as KGHSH and CDR2 as LQKENI. The V gene end was trimmed by 6 bases and the J gene end by 0 bases; junction bases not matched to a gene: 1. CDR3 nucleotides: TGTGCCAGCTCTGGGACTAGCGGCTCCTACGAGCAGTACTTC. Translation: CASSGTSGSYEQYF.

V and J are TRBV2 and TRBJ2-2; unclear D gene. The CDR3 loop spans 11 amino acids. Trimming left V 4 bases short and J 7 bases short, with 4 bases between. Germline lookup yields CDR1 SNHLY and CDR2 FYNNEI. The CDR3 loop reads CASSGGGELFF. CDR3 DNA: TGTGCCAGCAGTGGGGGCGGGGAGCTGTTTTTT.

This clonotype was detected only a few times. The chain carries TRBV20-1 and TRBJ2-5; weak D call: TRBD2 (6 bases). The CDR3 covers 12 residues. Germline V gene sequence: CDR1 DFQATT, CDR2 SNEGSKA (reference sequence). Trimming removed 4 bases from V and 5 bases from J, with 11 bases in between. The CDR3, as DNA: TGCAGTGCTAATGCGGGGAGGGAGACCCAGTACTTC. It is translated as CSANAGRETQYF.

V usage is TRBV7-9 and J usage is TRBJ2-7, with D possibly TRBD1 on 6 matching bases. Trimming cost V 5 bases and J 3 bases, with 11 bases left between them. The germline CDR1 and CDR2 sequences are SEHNR and FQNEAQ (reference sequence). CDR3 size: 13 residues. This chain's CDR3 is CASSRQDNYEQYV. CDR3 DNA sequence: TGTGCCAGCAGCCGACAGGACAACTACGAGCAGTACGTC.

This clonotype has only a few counts. The chain links TRBV28 to TRBJ1-1; 7 bases are shared with TRBD1. The CDR3 spans 14 residues. The trim removed 6 bases at V and 7 bases at J, leaving 11 bases unmatched. Germline loops: CDR1 MDHEN, CDR2 SYDVKM. The DNA for the CDR3 is TGTGCCAGCAGAGACCCGGACAGGAGGCTTGAAGCTTTCTTT. Protein product: CASRDPDRRLEAFF.

V usage is TRBV20-1 and J usage is TRBJ1-2; possible D gene TRBD1, 6 bases. The CDR3 spans 13 residues. V was clipped by 6 bases and J by 8 bases, with 19 bases between them. CDR1 is DFQATT and CDR2 is SNEGSKA in the germline V gene (reference sequence). CDR3 protein: CSAPPGGTRGYTF. CDR3 DNA sequence: TGCAGTGCCCCCCCCGGAGGGACACGAGGCTACACCTTC.

V is TRBV2 and J is TRBJ1-1, with a weak D call TRBD1 (5 bases). The CDR3 spans 14 residues. Trimming cost V 0 bases and J 11 bases, with 16 bases left between them. Germline lookup yields CDR1 SNHLY and CDR2 FYNNEI. The CDR3 loop reads CASSEARVGRQAFF. The CDR3 bases are TGTGCCAGCAGTGAAGCCAGGGTTGGGCGCCAGGCTTTCTTT. The whole variable domain, remainder taken from reference TRBV2 and TRBJ1-1, is EPEVTQTPSHQVTQMGQEVILRCVPISNHLYFYWYRQILGQKVEFLVSFYNNEISEKSEIFDDQFSVERPDGSNFTLKIRSTKLEDSAMYFCASSEARVGRQAFFGQGTRLTVV.

The chain is built from TRBV28 and TRBJ2-1; TRBD2 agrees at 11 bases. Germline V gene data show CDR1 as MDHEN and CDR2 as SYDVKM. V dropped 3 bases and J dropped 1; count of bases not matched to a gene: 5. This CDR3 comprises 17 residues. The CDR3: CASSFLSGGGSYNEQFF. CDR3 bases: TGTGCCAGCAGTTTTCTTAGCGGGGGGGGTTCCTACAATGAGCAGTTCTTC. Full variable domain (missing parts from reference TRBV28 and TRBJ2-1): DVKVTQSSRYLVKRTGEKVFLECVQDMDHENMFWYRQDPGLGLRLIYFSYDVKMKEKGDIPEGYSVSREKKERFSLILESASTNQTSMYLCASSFLSGGGSYNEQFFGPGTRLTVL.

This clonotype has more than one count but fewer than ten. The V gene is TRBV5-1, the J gene TRBJ2-3, with TRBD1 matching over 9 bases. The CDR3 loop spans 15 amino acids. Looked up from germline, CDR1 is SGHRS and CDR2 is YFSETQ. V was pared by 4 bases and J by 3 bases, with 6 bases of the junction left unmatched. The CDR3 here is CASSEDRGGTDTQYF. The CDR3 coding sequence is TGCGCCAGCAGCGAGGACAGGGGAGGAACAGATACGCAGTATTTT.

This clonotype was detected a few times. The CDR3 DNA sequence: TGTGCCAGCAGCCACGACAGGGACACTGAAGCTTTCTTT. Translating gives CASSHDRDTEAFF. The rearrangement links TRBV7-2 to TRBJ1-1, with 7 positions matching TRBD1. The CDR3 is 13 amino acids. CDR1 and CDR2 from the germline V gene are SGHTA and FQGNSA. V shed 5 bases, J shed 3 bases, and the junction held 3 bases outside the gene matches.

In this sample, this clonotype turned up many times. This chain joins TRBV20-1 and TRBJ2-1; TRBD2 matches at 12 bases. CDR1 is DFQATT and CDR2 is SNEGSKA in the germline V gene (reference sequence). Trimming cost V 0 bases and J 10 bases; bases outside gene matches: 7. There are 15 residues in the CDR3. The CDR3 region is CSARDRLAGGKEQFF. The CDR3 DNA reads TGCAGTGCTAGAGATCGTCTAGCGGGGGGGAAAGAGCAGTTCTTC.

The CDR3 DNA follows: TGTGCCAGCTCACCACCCGGGACTAGCGGGCTGCGGAATGAGCAGTTCTTC. Its protein product is CASSPPGTSGLRNEQFF. V usage is TRBV18 and J usage is TRBJ2-1; TRBD2 agrees at 12 bases. The CDR3 extends over 17 amino acids. CDR1 and CDR2 (germline): KGHSH, LQKENI. J gave up 7 bases and V 0 bases, and 7 bases lay outside the gene matches.

This rearrangement joins TRBV7-8 to TRBJ2-6; D is unresolved. The CDR3 has 17 amino acids. Germline V gene sequence: CDR1 SGHVS, CDR2 FQNEAQ. V was shortened by 5 bases and J by 4 bases, with 18 bases between the two germline ends. CDR3 loop: CASSQDSRGAGANVLTF. The CDR3 bases are TGTGCCAGCAGCCAGGATAGTCGAGGAGCCGGGGCCAACGTCCTGACTTTC.